This T cell receptor beta chain was recorded in a study of blood T cells in healthy people across ages. Regarding the study as a whole: With age, beta diversity per million T cells declined roughly linearly, significantly by around 43.

Details on this clonotype: The antigen remains undetermined.

The CDR3 is 16 residues long. Germline V gene lookup returns CDR1 GTSNPN and CDR2 SVGIG (reference sequence). Between the trimmed V and J ends, which lost 3 bases and 1 base, there was a span of 16 bases. A second PCR, run for about 7 to 11 cycles, used a sample-barcoded 5' primer plus a J-beta primer mix. TCRdb reprocessed the 5' RACE reads with MiXCR, giving one entry per CDR3 protein. Here the sample spans about 1.5 million distinct CDR3 sequences, under 55% being singletons. This clonotype was obtained from a young woman in good health. Sequencing was carried out using blood. The rearrangement joins TRBV30 to TRBJ1-5, with D unclear. The CDR3 loop is CAWSVGSTGSNQPQHF. The DNA for the CDR3 is TGTGCCTGGAGCGTAGGGAGCACTGGGAGCAATCAGCCCCAGCATTTT.